Here is one TCR beta chain with its context. This clone occurred many times. Its antigen has not been determined. The read halts 3 residues ahead of the CDR3 end, with the missing end drawn from the germline J gene. For sequencing input, CVID and control samples contributed equivalent amounts of genomic DNA. For every sample, a 60 bp segment covering the rearranged TCRbeta CDR3 region was amplified and then sequenced. The immunoSEQ assay, a bias-corrected multiplex PCR with high-throughput sequencing, was employed for TCRbeta amplification. Under the source paper's analysis protocol: Every unique nucleotide sequence was considered a clone and was annotated with V, D and J genes, copy number and frequency. Sequences were labeled productive if in frame, and non-productive if out of frame or containing stop codons. As previously described, clonality was calculated on the basis of Shannon's entropy. The predicted amino acid sequences of productive clones were used to derive mean CDR3 Kyte-Doolittle hydropathy. Using the R hclust function, scaled V gene usage was clustered hierarchically with Manhattan distance and complete linkage. Sharing of clones by CDR3 amino acid sequence was evaluated by resampling 12 repertoires per group over 100 rounds. The repertoires were screened for 55 to 75 published EBV-specific TCRbeta sequences and approximately 230 published CMV-specific TCRbeta sequences. A couple of CVID samples that yielded fewer than 10,000 sequences were excluded from the analysis, so 42 CVID repertoires were retained. What TCRdb holds here is the immuneACCESS table cut down to in-frame rearrangements. Part of the clones is not present; checked against another copy, under half of the missing clones reflect an unresolved V gene, and the others are unexplained. V, J and clone size are taken as reported in that table, and D and trimming were inferred from the DNA itself. The table notes about 52,000 clones here, none of them singletons. The ten largest clones represent about 1.7% of the sample.

This specimen comes from a study of T cell clonality in common variable immunodeficiency (dated by TCRdb to about 2015). Both CVID patients and healthy controls were predominantly of Caucasian heritage. From each donor, about 5 to 8.5 ml of heparinized peripheral whole blood was collected. Genomic DNA from adults with common variable immune deficiency (CVID) and from healthy adult controls was the source for sequencing TCRbeta CDR3 repertoires. The control group comprised approximately 22 healthy adult volunteers, about 12 female and about 10 male, aged roughly 23 to 66 years with a mean age of approximately 30. Diluted blood was subjected to density centrifugation over Hypaque 1077 or Ficoll-Paque for isolation of peripheral blood mononuclear cells. Genomic DNA was extracted from unsorted mononuclear cells by Qiagen column purification or by a centrifugation-based method. From cysteine to phenylalanine, the CDR3 is 15 amino acids long. Of the CDR3's DNA, 36 bases were read; they are in frame from base 1. The junction shows trimming of 5 bases on V and 0 bases on J, plus 13 bases between the germline ends. CDR1 SGHRS and CDR2 YFSETQ are derived from the germline V gene.

Here is what the overall study found, with its caveats: Increased TCRbeta clonality was found in CVID subjects compared with healthy controls (t-test p = 0.018), with the increase being most characteristic of about a third of subjects. It was noted by the authors that sequencing of the repertoires of T cell subpopulations would be needed to clarify the cause of the increased clonality in CVID. Correlations of repertoire features with clinical complications were constrained by heterogeneity among patients within the CVID cohort. Even though DNA input was the same, control samples had an average of about 80,000 unique sequences each, compared with approximately 32,000 in CVID samples. Fewer deletions and N-nucleotide insertions were reportedly observed in CVID TCRbeta sequences, and highly modified clones with 13 or more V deletions were reportedly absent from CVID TCRbeta sequences. Healthy controls shared more TCRbeta clones with each other than CVID subjects shared among themselves (p < 0.0001).

Recombination linked TRBV5-1 to TRBJ2-3; the D region possibly corresponds to TRBD1 (5 bases align). Sample: peripheral blood mononuclear cells. This TCR was recovered from a person aged 18 to 75 in good health. The part of the CDR3 DNA that was read is TGCGCCAGCAGTTGGGCAGGGCTGAGCACAGATACG. Translation gives CASSWAGLSTDT. The CDR3 as a whole reads CASSWAGLSTDTQYF.